These 30 T cell receptor beta chains came from one sample sequenced in a study of blood T cell repertoires in COVID-19. Profiled with immunoSEQ multiplex PCR; TCRdb holds only in-frame clones, not every one. The profile shows roughly 100,000 clones, 80% of them singletons. The sample comprised peripheral blood. The source is a human donor in a cohort sampled during active COVID-19.

This chain links TRBV18 with TRBJ2-5; 10 bases map to TRBD2. The CDR3 length is 15 residues. V was clipped by 3 bases and J by 3 bases; unmatched bases: 4. CDR1 KGHSH and CDR2 LQKENI come from the germline V gene. In DNA form, the CDR3 reads TGTGCCAGCTCACCTCTAGCGGGAGCCGAAGAGACCCAGTACTTC. This translates into CASSPLAGAEETQYF.

This clone was seen only a few times. The chain uses TRBV28 and TRBJ2-7; D perhaps matches TRBD2 (6 bases). CDR3 length equals 14 residues. V was cut by 7 bases and J by 3 bases, with 16 bases left in between. The germline gives CDR1 MDHEN, CDR2 SYDVKM. This CDR3 is CASMMAGRVYEQYF. The CDR3 DNA reads as TGTGCCAGCATGATGGCGGGAAGGGTCTACGAGCAGTACTTC. Looking up the rest from reference TRBV28 and TRBJ2-7 gives the full variable domain: DVKVTQSSRYLVKRTGEKVFLECVQDMDHENMFWYRQDPGLGLRLIYFSYDVKMKEKGDIPEGYSVSREKKERFSLILESASTNQTSMYLCASMMAGRVYEQYFGPGTRLTVT.

The V and J genes are TRBV24-1 and TRBJ2-6; 9 positions match TRBD1. CDR3 length equals 17 residues. Trimming cost V 3 bases and J 0 bases; bases outside gene matches: 2. Per germline, CDR1 KGHDR and CDR2 SFDVKD. CDR3 in DNA: TGTGCCACCAGTGATGGGACAGGGAGCTCTGGGGCCAACGTCCTGACTTTC. It codes for CATSDGTGSSGANVLTF.

The CDR3 region has the DNA TGTGCCAGCAGACGCGGGACTAGCGGGAGATACGAGCAGTACTTC. Its protein product is CASRRGTSGRYEQYF. The genes are TRBV28 and TRBJ2-7, with TRBD2 identical over 14 bases. Germline values: CDR1 MDHEN, CDR2 SYDVKM. The CDR3 length is 15 residues. After removal of 6 bases from V and 4 bases from J, the junction contained 5 bases not matched to a gene.

The rearrangement uses TRBV5-1 and TRBJ2-1; possible D gene TRBD1, 6 bases. V was pared by 4 bases and J by 9 bases, with 11 bases between. CDR1 and CDR2 (germline): SGHRS, YFSETQ. The CDR3 is 12 residues long. The CDR3 reads CASSDDRSEQFF. CDR3 DNA sequence: TGCGCCAGCAGCGACGACAGGTCTGAGCAGTTCTTC.

The chain combines TRBV28 with TRBJ1-2; D remains ambiguous. Trimming took off 3 bases at V and 1 base at J, with 15 bases between the two ends. Per germline, CDR1 MDHEN and CDR2 SYDVKM. The CDR3 is 16 residues long. CDR3 sequence: CASSFMADTFNYGYTF. The CDR3 DNA follows: TGTGCCAGCAGTTTCATGGCCGACACATTTAACTATGGCTACACCTTC.

The V gene is TRBV7-9, the J gene TRBJ1-2; a possible D gene is TRBD1 (5 bases). The CDR3 is made up of 14 amino acids. Trimming removed 4 bases at V and 3 bases at J, with 12 bases between. The germline V gene encodes CDR1 SEHNR and CDR2 FQNEAQ (reference sequence). CDR3 sequence: CASSSTEWHYGYTF. CDR3 sequence (DNA): TGTGCCAGCAGCTCGACAGAATGGCACTATGGCTACACCTTC.

This clone showed up just a few times. CDR3 amino acids: CASLRSAQGVNEKLFF. CDR3 nucleotides: TGTGCCAGCCTCCGTTCGGCGCAGGGGGTGAATGAAAAACTGTTTTTT. This chain uses TRBV5-5 with TRBJ1-4, with 7 bases that match TRBD1. CDR1 and CDR2 from the germline V gene are SGHKS and YYEKEE (reference sequence). V shed 7 bases, J shed 5 bases, and the junction held 14 bases outside the gene matches. The CDR3 loop spans 16 amino acids.

This chain uses TRBV5-6 with TRBJ2-7; weak D call: TRBD2 (7 bases). The CDR3 runs to 14 residues. V shed 3 bases and J shed 7 bases, with 17 bases lying between them. Germline CDR1 and CDR2: SGHDT and YYEEEE. The CDR3 sequence: CASSWDTGGWEQYF. The CDR3 nucleotides are TGTGCCAGCAGCTGGGACACCGGGGGGTGGGAGCAGTACTTC.

The J gene is TRBJ2-1, the V gene TRBV2; D is possibly TRBD1 (5 bases). Germline lookup yields CDR1 SNHLY and CDR2 FYNNEI. This CDR3 comprises 15 residues. The V end lost 6 bases, the J end lost 8 bases, and 20 bases lay between the germline ends. Here the CDR3 reads CASSAARAARDEQFF. The CDR3 coding sequence is TGTGCCAGCAGCGCGGCCCGGGCGGCCAGGGATGAGCAGTTCTTC.

The rearrangement uses TRBV9 and TRBJ2-3, with 9 bases fitting TRBD1. This CDR3 comprises 16 residues. V lost 1 base, J lost 3 bases, and 6 bases stayed unmatched. Germline V gene lookup returns CDR1 SGDLS and CDR2 YYNGEE. DNA for the CDR3: TGTGCCAGCAGCGTAACCGGGACAGGGAAGACAGATACGCAGTATTTT. This translates into CASSVTGTGKTDTQYF.

The chain joins TRBV4-2 to TRBJ1-4, with 8 positions matching TRBD1. V shed 1 base, J shed 8 bases, and the junction held 3 bases outside the gene matches. Germline assignment: CDR1 LGHNA and CDR2 YNFKEQ. The CDR3 is made up of 14 amino acids. CDR3 region: CASSQAGQAEKLFF. The CDR3 DNA is TGTGCCAGCAGCCAAGCGGGACAGGCAGAAAAACTGTTTTTT.

The chain is built from TRBV7-2 and TRBJ2-5; TRBD2 might be the D (5 bases). This CDR3 has 14 amino acids. The V gene's germline CDR1 is SGHTA and CDR2 FQGNSA. Trimming stripped 1 base from V and 5 bases from J, with 11 bases between. CDR3 coding DNA: TGTGCCAGCAGCTTAGACCCGGGAAGGGAGACCCAGTACTTC. As protein: CASSLDPGRETQYF.

The gene calls are TRBV3-1 (or the pseudogene TRBV3-2) and TRBJ1-1; 10 bases map to TRBD1. The CDR3 consists of 14 residues. Germline V gives CDR1 LGHDT, CDR2 YNNKEL (reference sequence). The junction had 6 bases not matched to a gene; V was cut back by 1 base and J by 10 bases. The CDR3 nucleotides are TGTGCCAGCAGCCAAGTATCGACAGGGGGCCGAGCTTTCTTT. Translation gives CASSQVSTGGRAFF.

V gene TRBV5-5 combines with J gene TRBJ1-3, with a tentative D call TRBD1 (5 bases). CDR1 and CDR2 (germline): SGHKS, YYEKEE (reference sequence). CDR3 length equals 15 residues. V gave up 5 bases and J gave up 0 bases, with 12 bases separating them. The CDR3 DNA reads as TGTGCCAGCAGTCCGGACATTAGCTCTGGAAACACCATATATTTT. Amino acids: CASSPDISSGNTIYF. Drawing the rest from reference TRBV5-5 and TRBJ1-3, the complete variable domain is DAGVTQSPTHLIKTRGQQVTLRCSPISGHKSVSWYQQVLGQGPQFIFQYYEKEERGRGNFPDRFSARQFPNYSSELNVNALLLGDSALYLCASSPDISSGNTIYFGEGSWLTVV.

The table lists this clone with a count of one. The chain links TRBV7-2 to TRBJ2-5, with 8 positions matching TRBD2. The CDR3 has 15 residues. Germline CDR1 and CDR2: SGHTA and FQGNSA. The junction had 7 bases not matched to a gene; V was cut back by 5 bases and J by 2 bases. CDR3 sequence: CASSPQLAVQETQYF. The DNA for the CDR3 is TGTGCCAGCAGCCCCCAACTAGCGGTACAAGAGACCCAGTACTTC.

The V and J genes are TRBV2 and TRBJ2-7; 8 nucleotides line up with TRBD2. With 7 bases clipped from V and 0 bases from J, the junction kept 5 bases outside the gene matches. The length of the CDR3 is 14 residues. From germline, CDR1 is SNHLY and CDR2 FYNNEI. CDR3 region: CASNGLAVSYEQYF. The CDR3, as DNA: TGTGCCAGCAACGGACTAGCTGTCTCCTACGAGCAGTACTTC. The whole variable domain, filled in from reference TRBV2 and TRBJ2-7, reads EPEVTQTPSHQVTQMGQEVILRCVPISNHLYFYWYRQILGQKVEFLVSFYNNEISEKSEIFDDQFSVERPDGSNFTLKIRSTKLEDSAMYFCASNGLAVSYEQYFGPGTRLTVT.

J is TRBJ2-1 and V is TRBV7-9; 7 bases align to TRBD1. Germline-derived CDR1 and CDR2 are SEHNR and FQNEAQ (reference sequence). This CDR3 has 14 residues. The junction had 5 bases not matched to a gene; V was cut back by 5 bases and J by 4 bases. This CDR3 reads CASSRGGTYNEQFF. The CDR3 DNA reads as TGTGCCAGCAGCCGAGGGGGCACTTACAATGAGCAGTTCTTC.

The chain combines TRBV11-2 with TRBJ1-4, with D maybe TRBD1 (5 bases). This CDR3 has 14 residues. V lost 5 bases and J 8 bases, leaving 15 bases between the germline ends. CDR1 is SGHAT and CDR2 is FQNNGV in the germline V gene. The CDR3, as DNA: TGTGCCAGCAGCCAGTGGGGGGAACGCGAAAAACTGTTTTTT. Its protein product is CASSQWGEREKLFF.

The chain employs TRBV9 and TRBJ2-7; D possibly corresponds to TRBD2 (5 bases). Deletions cut 0 bases from V and 4 bases from J, with 14 bases between. Germline CDR1 is SGDLS and CDR2 is YYNGEE. This CDR3 is built from 15 residues. This chain's CDR3 is CASSVAWSGVYEQYF. DNA of the CDR3: TGTGCCAGCAGCGTAGCTTGGAGCGGAGTTTACGAGCAGTACTTC.

V gene TRBV12-3 or TRBV12-4 combines with J gene TRBJ1-1; D unclear. The CDR3 length is 13 residues. V lost 3 bases and J lost 2, with 7 bases in between. DNA for the CDR3: TGTGCCAGCAGTTTTGGCCTTAACACTGAAGCTTTCTTT. It yields the protein CASSFGLNTEAFF.

The V and J genes are TRBV7-9 and TRBJ1-2, with 10 bases identical to TRBD1. V was clipped by 3 bases and J by 5 bases; unmatched bases: 3. Germline lookup yields CDR1 SEHNR and CDR2 FQNEAQ (reference sequence). This CDR3 has 14 amino acids. DNA of the CDR3: TGTGCCAGCAGCTTGGGACAGGGGATGTATGGCTACACCTTC. Residues: CASSLGQGMYGYTF. Supplemented by reference TRBV7-9 and TRBJ1-2, the full variable domain reads DTGVSQNPRHKITKRGQNVTFRCDPISEHNRLYWYRQTLGQGPEFLTYFQNEAQLEKSRLLSDRFSAERPKGSFSTLEIQRTEQGDSAMYLCASSLGQGMYGYTFGSGTRLTVV.

The chain is built from TRBV29-1 and TRBJ1-1; TRBD1 matches at 9 bases. This CDR3 contains 15 residues. Germline V gene lookup returns CDR1 SQVTM and CDR2 ANQGSEA. Trimming took 6 bases from V and 5 from J; bases not matched to a gene: 13. Written as DNA, the CDR3 is TGCAGCGTCACGCGTAGGACAGGGGATAGGACTGAAGCTTTCTTT. Residues: CSVTRRTGDRTEAFF. Together with reference TRBV29-1 and TRBJ1-1, the CDR3 gives the full variable domain: SAVISQKPSRDICQRGTSLTIQCQVDSQVTMMFWYRQQPGQSLTLIATANQGSEATYESGFVIDKFPISRPNLTFSTLTVSNMSPEDSSIYLCSVTRRTGDRTEAFFGQGTRLTVV.

This chain's CDR3 is CASSQTGSWTEAFF. The DNA of the CDR3 is TGTGCCAGCAGCCAGACCGGGTCATGGACTGAAGCTTTCTTT. The chain joins TRBV3-1 (or the pseudogene TRBV3-2) to TRBJ1-1; D not resolved. CDR1 LGHDT and CDR2 YNNKEL come from the germline V gene (reference sequence). This CDR3 has 14 amino acids. The V end lost 3 bases, the J end lost 5 bases, and 13 bases lay between the germline ends.

The gene calls are TRBV7-4 and TRBJ1-2, with TRBD1 matching 11 bases. Germline V gene lookup returns CDR1 SGHVT and CDR2 SQSDAQ. The CDR3 extends over 14 amino acids. V shed 6 bases and J 6 bases; nucleotides not matched to a gene: 6. For the CDR3, the DNA is TGTGCCAGCAGTCTAGGGGGACAGGGGGATGGCTACACCTTC. Its translation: CASSLGGQGDGYTF.

This clone was recorded once. The V and J genes are TRBV12-3 or TRBV12-4 and TRBJ1-6, with TRBD1 as a possible D gene (5 bases). This CDR3 is built from 13 residues. Trimming removed 5 bases at V and 4 bases at J, with 6 bases between. The chain's CDR3 is CASSRQYNSPLHF. The DNA for the CDR3 is TGTGCCAGCAGTCGACAGTATAATTCACCCCTCCACTTT.

There are many counts of this clone. The chain is built from TRBV1 and TRBJ2-1; the DNA was not used to check the table's D call, TRBD2. TRBV1 is an annotated pseudogene. CDR3 length equals 17 residues. This chain's CDR3 is CTSSQDRASGRCDEQFF. CDR3 DNA: TGCACCAGCAGCCAAGATAGGGCTAGCGGGAGATGTGATGAGCAGTTCTTC.

The DNA for the CDR3 is TGTGCCAGCAGCCTGGGGGGACTAGCGGGAGGGATTTACGAGCAGTACTTC. This encodes CASSLGGLAGGIYEQYF. This rearrangement joins TRBV5-6 to TRBJ2-7, with 16 bases aligning to TRBD2. The CDR3 covers 17 residues. Germline CDR1 SGHDT, CDR2 YYEEEE. After removal of 4 bases from V and 4 bases from J, the junction contained 8 bases not matched to a gene.

Here the CDR3 reads CASSIPSLAGTYEQYF. CDR3 sequence (DNA): TGTGCCAGTAGTATACCATCTCTAGCGGGAACCTACGAGCAGTACTTC. The V and J genes are TRBV19 and TRBJ2-7, with TRBD2 matching over 9 bases. Unmatched junction bases numbered 7, after V lost 2 bases and J lost 2 bases. CDR3 length: 16 amino acids. Per germline, CDR1 LNHDA and CDR2 SQIVND (reference sequence).

The chain has TRBV6-5 and TRBJ2-7; 11 bases map to TRBD2. Germline assignment: CDR1 MNHEY and CDR2 SVGAGI. The J segment lost 3 bases and the V segment lost 2 bases, leaving 6 bases of the junction unmatched. CDR3 length: 16 residues. The DNA for the CDR3 is TGTGCCAGCAGTTACCGTCGGACTAGCGGGTACTACGAGCAGTACTTC. This gives the protein CASSYRRTSGYYEQYF.